Listed below are T cell receptor beta chains from one sample, sequenced in a study of cytomegalovirus exposure and HLA in healthy donors. Sequencing was performed with immunoSEQ multiplex PCR; in TCRdb, only in-frame clones are kept and a portion is missing. Reported are around 210,000 clones; the ten largest clones contain less than 1%. The specimen was PBMCs. The receptors stem from a woman aged 25 to 39 in good health and CMV-seropositive. Both conserved end residues are trimmed from each CDR3. Each record gives: V gene, CDR3 protein.

v_gene: TRBV6-1
CDR3aa: ASSAGATNEKLF

v_gene: TRBV2
CDR3aa: ASSTLPPTSGRAVQETQY

v_gene: TRBV11-2
CDR3aa: ASSLGRNSYEQY

v_gene: TRBV28
CDR3aa: ASSLYYGRAGETQY

v_gene: TRBV6-5
CDR3aa: ASSYRAGRLYGYT

v_gene: TRBV12-5
CDR3aa: ASGLENRVEVNEQF

v_gene: TRBV5-8
CDR3aa: ASSLVYTDTQY

v_gene: TRBV5-6
CDR3aa: ASSPGQGNSETQY

v_gene: TRBV5-1
CDR3aa: ASSWGQGQGEKLF

v_gene: TRBV4-1
CDR3aa: ASSQDEGDGNTIY

v_gene: TRBV7-2
CDR3aa: ASSLAEGGEQY

v_gene: TRBV5-1
CDR3aa: ASSLQGHSTDTQY

v_gene: TRBV2
CDR3aa: ASIETGNMNTEAF

v_gene: TRBV5-6
CDR3aa: ASSLLGTSLITGELF

v_gene: TRBV5-1
CDR3aa: ASSSDTGYTEAF

v_gene: TRBV11-2
CDR3aa: ASSYTSGASSYEQY

v_gene: TRBV7-2
CDR3aa: ASSLVWTGGSKKLF

v_gene: TRBV29-1
CDR3aa: VGEGTEAF

v_gene: TRBV9
CDR3aa: ASSPRLQPSTDTQY

v_gene: TRBV28
CDR3aa: ASGDSLQETQY

v_gene: TRBV6-1
CDR3aa: ASSRPRQGNGYT

v_gene: TRBV6-1
CDR3aa: ASSESVYTGELF

v_gene: TRBV29-1
CDR3aa: SVEEGGFGSYNEQF

v_gene: TRBV7-9
CDR3aa: ASSLLPEGDRGLYEQY

v_gene: TRBV18
CDR3aa: ASSKTGQGGTEAF

v_gene: TRBV6-4
CDR3aa: ASSGRGGYT

v_gene: TRBV12-2
CDR3aa: ASRLPNHGQGGPYGYT

v_gene: TRBV5-1
CDR3aa: ASGTGVYNEQF

v_gene: TRBV7-7
CDR3aa: ASSPLLSWTEAF

v_gene: TRBV2
CDR3aa: ASSPEAGGEAF

v_gene: TRBV6-1
CDR3aa: ASRSTSGGIGELF

v_gene: TRBV5-6
CDR3aa: ASRKGQGVFHEQY

v_gene: TRBV18
CDR3aa: ASSRTGEEAF

v_gene: TRBV9
CDR3aa: ASSVGTSVIGNDEQY

v_gene: TRBV6-1
CDR3aa: ASSESAGGDEQY

v_gene: TRBV5-5
CDR3aa: ASSLEPRGRDYEQY

v_gene: TRBV10-2
CDR3aa: ASMTGRLANNEQF

v_gene: TRBV6-6
CDR3aa: ASTGLAGEGYYEQY

v_gene: TRBV18
CDR3aa: ASSPSSQRAGTEAF

v_gene: TRBV5-1
CDR3aa: ASHSGSGETQY

v_gene: TRBV2
CDR3aa: ASSVRQGVGAF

v_gene: TRBV6-6
CDR3aa: ASSPGQEAF

v_gene: TRBV7-9
CDR3aa: ASSLDLSWGQGSNQPQH

v_gene: TRBV7-8
CDR3aa: ASSSFETQY

v_gene: TRBV5-1
CDR3aa: ASSTGDSQETQY

v_gene: TRBV19
CDR3aa: ASSKRETEQF

v_gene: TRBV7-9
CDR3aa: ASSRRRGKETQY

v_gene: TRBV4-3
CDR3aa: ASSQVEGPEKLF

v_gene: TRBV6-6
CDR3aa: AISGQGDRRAF

v_gene: TRBV5-1
CDR3aa: ASSLAGSYEQY

v_gene: TRBV7-2
CDR3aa: ASSLRLAGESEQY

v_gene: TRBV27
CDR3aa: ASSPTGVGWETQY